Following are 9 T cell receptor beta chains from one sample sequenced in a study of post-analysis software for immune sequencing data. Study-level points and caveats: In patients, TRBV5-6, TRBV5-1 and TRBV20-1 belonged to roughly 5 TRBV segments found more frequently than in controls.

Researchers reported that TCR beta cDNA libraries carried unique molecular identifiers. MiXCR was run by TCRdb on the PCR reads, yielding one entry per CDR3 protein. This table holds 150,000 to 200,000 distinct CDR3 sequences, 30% found once. For these TCRs, the target antigens are not known. The specimen sequenced was blood. Source of these receptors: a girl under 18 with multiple sclerosis.

The V call is TRBV7-9, the J call TRBJ1-5; TRBD1 is a possible D gene (6 bases). The V gene's germline CDR1 is SEHNR and CDR2 FQNEAQ (reference sequence). The CDR3 is 16 residues long. The germline V and J ends were trimmed by 5 bases and 3 bases, with 17 bases remaining between them. The CDR3 loop is CASSDTGKGDNQPQHF. For the CDR3, the DNA is TGTGCCAGCAGCGATACAGGGAAGGGGGACAATCAGCCCCAGCATTTT.

With regard to this clonotype: An end of the junction differs from the germline gene, which may be a read error. The rearrangement joins TRBV29-1 to TRBJ1-1; unclear D gene. This CDR3 contains 10 residues. In germline, CDR1 is SQVTM, CDR2 ANQGSEA. The CDR3 region is CSVEGTEAFF. DNA of the CDR3: TGCAGCGTCGAAGGCACTGAAGCTTTCTTT.

The rearrangement joins TRBV9 to TRBJ2-1; D is uncertain. In germline, CDR1 is SGDLS, CDR2 YYNGEE. V was shortened by 4 bases and J by 5 bases, with 7 bases between the two germline ends. The length of the CDR3 is 12 residues. CDR3 region: CASSMGDNEQFF. CDR3 DNA: TGTGCCAGCAGCATGGGCGACAATGAGCAGTTCTTC.

This clonotype appeared a few times. This rearrangement joins TRBV6-5 to TRBJ1-2, with D uncertain. Germline CDR1 is MNHEY and CDR2 is SVGAGI. The V and J ends lost 0 bases and 0 bases respectively, with 23 bases between them. The CDR3 covers 20 residues. CDR3 DNA: TGTGCCAGCAGTTACTCCCCGGCAGAGATTAAGTACCTGTCTAACTATGGCTACACCTTC. This translates into CASSYSPAEIKYLSNYGYTF.

This clonotype came up a few times. This chain connects TRBV29-1 to TRBJ2-7; TRBD2 might be the D (7 bases). Germline CDR1 is SQVTM and CDR2 is ANQGSEA. Trimming took 7 bases from V and 3 from J, leaving 13 bases between them. This CDR3 has 12 residues. The CDR3 spells CSARGGGYEQYF. CDR3 bases: TGCAGCGCCCGAGGGGGGGGCTACGAGCAGTACTTC.

This clonotype was detected ten times or more. CDR3 DNA sequence: TGTGCCAGCAGTACCCCCCCCATCAGGGCTACTCCTTACAATGAGCAGTTCTTC. It yields the protein CASSTPPIRATPYNEQFF. This rearrangement joins TRBV6-1 to TRBJ2-1; possibly TRBD1 for D (5 bases). The CDR3 runs 18 residues. Per germline, CDR1 MNHNS and CDR2 SASEGT. V dropped 5 bases and J dropped 4 bases, with 24 bases sitting between them.

The chain links TRBV7-8 to TRBJ2-7; weak D call: TRBD1 (5 bases). Per germline, CDR1 SGHVS and CDR2 FQNEAQ. V lost 5 bases and J lost 3, with 14 bases in between. The CDR3 covers 14 residues. The CDR3 region is CASSPGSHVYEQYF. For the CDR3, the DNA is TGTGCCAGCAGCCCAGGGTCTCACGTCTACGAGCAGTACTTC.

Details on this clonotype: Being one base from a much bigger clone, this may be a read error. The rearrangement links TRBV20-1 to TRBJ2-1; no clear D gene. The V and J ends lost 7 bases and 2 bases respectively, with 12 bases between them. The CDR3 has 13 amino acids. Per the germline V gene, CDR1 is DFQATT and CDR2 is SNEGSKA (reference sequence). The CDR3 DNA sequence: TGCAGTGGATGCCGGGCCACCTACAATGAGCAGTTCTTC. Translation: CSGCRATYNEQFF.

On this clonotype: Sequence at one end of the junction differs from germline and may be a read error. The chain joins TRBV20-1 to TRBJ2-5; 11 positions agree with TRBD2. Germline V lookup: CDR1 DFQATT, CDR2 SNEGSKA (reference sequence). The CDR3 is 14 residues long. CDR3 sequence reads: CSAILAGGEEAQYF. The CDR3, as DNA: TGCAGTGCTATTCTAGCGGGAGGTGAAGAGGCCCAGTACTTC.